These 20 T cell receptor beta chains came from one sample sequenced in a study of somatic mutations in cytotoxic T cells in rheumatoid arthritis (dated by TCRdb to about 2017). The library was obtained by the immunoSEQ multiplex PCR assay. TCRdb holds this immuneACCESS table with in-frame rearrangements only. Some clones are missing; in checked studies, unresolved V genes explain under half, and the rest has no known cause. The table for this sample lists 9,500 to 11,000 clones; roughly 79% of them were counted only once. Approximately 8.9% of the sample comes from the top ten. What was sequenced was CD8+ T cells sorted from blood. The receptors here all came from a woman aged 55-69 years with rheumatoid arthritis.

The genes are TRBV5-6 and TRBJ2-7; maybe TRBD2 (5 bases). The CDR3 is 12 residues long. The germline gives CDR1 SGHDT, CDR2 YYEEEE. V lost 3 bases and J lost 4, with 8 bases in between. The CDR3 here is CASSSGSYEQYF. The CDR3 nucleotides read TGTGCCAGCAGCTCGGGATCATACGAGCAGTACTTC.

The J gene is TRBJ1-4, the V gene TRBV5-5; 11 bases agree with TRBD1. Germline V lookup: CDR1 SGHKS, CDR2 YYEKEE (reference sequence). V dropped 3 bases and J dropped 6; count of bases not matched to a gene: 4. The CDR3 runs 15 residues. The CDR3 DNA follows: TGTGCCAGCAGCTCCCCGGGACAGGGGGATGAAAAACTGTTTTTT. This codes for CASSSPGQGDEKLFF.

The count of this clone is one. The J gene is TRBJ1-5, the V gene TRBV19; no reliable D call. Trimming took off 8 bases at V and 0 bases at J, with 17 bases between the two ends. Germline assignment: CDR1 LNHDA and CDR2 SQIVND (reference sequence). The CDR3 runs 16 residues. The CDR3 nucleotides are TGTGCCAGTGCCCAAGAAAGCATCTATAGCAATCAGCCCCAGCATTTT. It translates to CASAQESIYSNQPQHF.

The chain joins TRBV30 to TRBJ2-7; 10 bases line up with TRBD1. Germline lookup yields CDR1 GTSNPN and CDR2 SVGIG (reference sequence). This CDR3 is built from 14 residues. V dropped 5 bases and J dropped 5; count of bases not matched to a gene: 9. The CDR3 region has the DNA TGTGCCTGGGCCCCGGGACAGGGGATCGACGAGCAGTACTTC. Translating gives CAWAPGQGIDEQYF.

This sequence joins TRBV4-1 and TRBJ2-2; a weak D match, TRBD2 (6 bases). Germline V gene data show CDR1 as MGHRA and CDR2 as YSYEKL. Trimming took off 0 bases at V and 5 bases at J, with 7 bases between the two ends. The CDR3 spans 14 residues. The CDR3 nucleotides read TGCGCCAGCAGCCAAGAAGGACTAACCGGGGAGCTGTTTTTT. It encodes CASSQEGLTGELFF.

This chain connects TRBV29-1 to TRBJ1-2, with TRBD1 identical over 7 bases. This CDR3 spans 14 amino acids. Per germline, CDR1 SQVTM and CDR2 ANQGSEA. V lost 0 bases and J lost 4; bases outside the gene matches: 5. CDR3 residues: CSVEETGLSYGYTF. CDR3 nucleotides: TGCAGCGTTGAAGAGACAGGGTTGAGCTATGGCTACACCTTC.

This clone was recorded once. The CDR3 region has the DNA TGTGCCAGCAGCTTGTCCAGCGGGAGTGGTTACGAGCAGTACTTC. Encoded protein: CASSLSSGSGYEQYF. The chain links TRBV11-2 to TRBJ2-7, with 8 bases matching TRBD2. The CDR3 spans 15 residues. V lost 3 bases to trimming and J lost 4 bases; unmatched junction nucleotides: 8. The germline CDR1 and CDR2 sequences are SGHAT and FQNNGV.

CDR3 nucleotide sequence: TGTGCCAGCAGCGCAGTACTAGCGGGATTACCTCCGTTCTTC. This gives the protein CASSAVLAGLPPFF. The rearrangement uses TRBV5-6 and TRBJ2-1; 10 positions agree with TRBD2. Germline CDR1 is SGHDT and CDR2 is YYEEEE. Trimming at V came to 4 bases and at J to 15 bases, leaving 13 bases not matched to a gene. The CDR3 covers 14 residues.

The V call is TRBV6-5, the J call TRBJ1-1, with D maybe TRBD1 (5 bases). This CDR3 has 14 residues. The germline V gene has CDR1 MNHEY and CDR2 SVGAGI. The ends were cut back, 0 bases at V and 4 bases at J, with 9 bases in the middle. The CDR3 coding sequence is TGTGCCAGCAGTTACTCGGGGCTTGTCACTGAAGCTTTCTTT. This gives the protein CASSYSGLVTEAFF.

The genes are TRBV28 and TRBJ2-5, with TRBD2 matching over 8 bases. The J call is doubtful: the DNA matches TRBJ2-7 better. This CDR3 contains 13 residues. Germline V lookup: CDR1 MDHEN, CDR2 SYDVKM. This CDR3 is CASVGGRFYEQYF. Written as DNA, the CDR3 is TGTGCCAGCGTGGGCGGGAGGTTCTACGAGCAGTACTTC.

The genes are TRBV18 and TRBJ1-2; D gene uncertain. The CDR3 has 15 amino acids. The germline CDR1 and CDR2 sequences are KGHSH and LQKENI. The V gene lost 3 bases and the J gene lost 8 bases, with 19 bases spanning the gap. CDR3: CASSPSRGNLGGYTF. The CDR3 bases are TGTGCCAGCTCACCGTCCAGAGGGAATCTCGGCGGCTACACCTTC. Full variable domain (missing parts from reference TRBV18 and TRBJ1-2): NAGVMQNPRHLVRRRGQEARLRCSPMKGHSHVYWYRQLPEEGLKFMVYLQKENIIDESGMPKERFSAEFPKEGPSILRIQQVVRGDSAAYFCASSPSRGNLGGYTFGSGTRLTVV.

The chain is built from TRBV9 and TRBJ2-3; tentative D call: TRBD2 (6 bases). Trimming removed 4 bases at V and 4 bases at J, with 22 bases between. The CDR3 spans 17 residues. Germline loops: CDR1 SGDLS, CDR2 YYNGEE. The CDR3 here is CASSNLAMGGKADTQYF. In DNA, the CDR3 is TGTGCCAGCAGCAACCTCGCCATGGGCGGGAAAGCAGATACGCAGTATTTT. Filled out from reference TRBV9 and TRBJ2-3, the complete variable domain reads DSGVTQTPKHLITATGQRVTLRCSPRSGDLSVYWYQQSLDQGLQFLIQYYNGEERAKGNILERFSAQQFPDLHSELNLSSLELGDSALYFCASSNLAMGGKADTQYFGPGTRLTVL.

V is TRBV5-5 and J is TRBJ1-4; TRBD1 matches at 11 bases. This CDR3 region has 15 residues. Germline trimming cut 4 bases from V and 7 bases from J; bases unmatched to any gene: 6. Germline V lookup: CDR1 SGHKS, CDR2 YYEKEE (reference sequence). In DNA, the CDR3 is TGTGCCAGCAGCCCGGGGACAGGGGGAGTTGAAAAACTGTTTTTT. Protein product: CASSPGTGGVEKLFF.

The CDR3, as DNA: TGTGCCAGCAGTGAAGGACTAGCGGGAGGCTACGAGCAGTACTTC. Translation: CASSEGLAGGYEQYF. The rearrangement links TRBV6-1 to TRBJ2-7; 13 nucleotides line up with TRBD2. The V segment lost 1 base and the J segment 3 bases; nucleotides outside the gene matches: 0. The CDR3 has 15 amino acids. The germline CDR1 and CDR2 sequences are MNHNS and SASEGT.

J is TRBJ2-1 and V is TRBV11-1; TRBD2 matches 7 bases. Germline V lookup: CDR1 SGHAT, CDR2 FQDESV (reference sequence). Unmatched junction bases numbered 11, after V lost 4 bases and J lost 5 bases. CDR3 size: 16 residues. CDR3 sequence (DNA): TGTGCCAGCAGCTCCCTAGACGGGCGGGAGAACAATGAGCAGTTCTTC. Protein product: CASSSLDGRENNEQFF.

The genes are TRBV15 and TRBJ2-3, with D tentatively TRBD2 (5 bases). Trimming took off 2 bases at V and 0 bases at J, with 12 bases between the two ends. The CDR3 extends over 16 amino acids. Germline assignment: CDR1 LNHNV and CDR2 YYDKDF (reference sequence). CDR3 nucleotides: TGTGCCACCAGCAGACCGTCCAGCGGTAGCACAGATACGCAGTATTTT. This codes for CATSRPSSGSTDTQYF.

V and J are TRBV19 and TRBJ2-3, with D hard to call. Trimming took 0 bases from V and 4 from J, leaving 8 bases between them. This CDR3 spans 14 amino acids. Germline V gene sequence: CDR1 LNHDA, CDR2 SQIVND (reference sequence). CDR3 DNA sequence: TGTGCCAGTAGTATAGATTGGGCACCAGATACGCAGTATTTT. Translated, it gives CASSIDWAPDTQYF.

This clone was recorded a few times. The chain is built from TRBV6-5 and TRBJ1-1, with D possibly TRBD1 on 6 matching bases. The CDR3 sequence is 13 residues long. V lost 5 bases and J lost 1, with 8 bases in between. Germline V lookup: CDR1 MNHEY, CDR2 SVGAGI. CDR3 protein: CASSPRGNTEAFF. CDR3 DNA sequence: TGTGCCAGCAGTCCCAGGGGGAACACTGAAGCTTTCTTT.

This sequence joins TRBV11-2 and TRBJ2-7; no definite D call. The CDR3 extends over 14 amino acids. The V gene lost 3 bases and the J gene lost 0 bases, with 9 bases spanning the gap. Germline-derived CDR1 and CDR2 are SGHAT and FQNNGV. This CDR3 is CASSFKYSSYEQYF. CDR3 nucleotides: TGTGCCAGCAGCTTTAAGTACAGCTCCTACGAGCAGTACTTC.

J is TRBJ2-3 and V is TRBV27; no clear D. The germline V and J ends were trimmed by 5 bases and 2 bases, with 5 bases remaining between them. The length of the CDR3 is 12 residues. Germline V gene sequence: CDR1 MNHEY, CDR2 SMNVEV (reference sequence). The DNA for the CDR3 is TGTGCCAGCAGTCCCAACACAGATACGCAGTATTTT. Protein sequence: CASSPNTDTQYF.